This T cell receptor beta chain is drawn from a study of human T cells and chemical hapten exposure. Study details: Reading of the patch tests, which applied 0.01% DPC to the upper back, occurred at 6 days. Small differences in pooled library volume mainly drove the variation in TCR yields per sample.

Points on this clonotype: Its antigen remains unknown.

TCRdb re-derived calls from the RACE reads in MiXCR, one entry per CDR3 protein. The sample contains tens of thousands of distinct CDR3 sequences, about an eighth of which appear only once. Whole-study results and caveats: The number of TCRs above 1 in 1000 frequency did not change after DPC sensitization.

Trimming cost V 5 bases and J 2 bases; bases outside gene matches: 2. The CDR3 is 13 amino acids. The germline gives CDR1 SGHTA, CDR2 FQGNSA. Time point given: patch test 3, about 24 weeks after DPC sensitization. Treatment indicated: therapeutic diphenylcyclopropenone sensitization with weekly scalp DPC. The chain carries TRBV7-2 and TRBJ1-2; 7 positions match TRBD1. This receptor was taken from a woman aged 50 to 65 with alopecia areata. Some clones in this sample may be carry-over from other donors' samples. This sample comprised whole blood, obtained in connection with sensitization to the hapten diphenylcyclopropenone (DPC). CDR3 coding DNA: TGTGCCAGCAGCCCGGGACAGAACTATGGCTACACCTTC. As protein: CASSPGQNYGYTF.